This TCR beta chain was recorded in a study of STAT5B mutations in CD4+ large granular lymphocyte leukemia. Study-wide context: Healthy donors showed HLA-associated enrichment of the CDR3 'QG' motif. Findings of the study overall: Higher CD4+ than CD8+ T-LGLL clonality might reflect small sample size. Patient CD4-sorted repertoires looked more clonal than healthy CD4+ repertoires, even without putative leukemic clones. No patients shared main leukemic clonotypes, though around 25% appeared at low frequency elsewhere.

Turning to this clone: As yet, its antigen is unknown.

Using immunoSEQ multiplex PCR, the repertoire was profiled, and TCRdb retains in-frame clones only, with some absent. The repertoire holds roughly 36,000 clones, with over 65% as singletons. CDR1 is GTSNPN and CDR2 is SVGIG in the germline V gene (reference sequence). The CDR3 runs 16 residues. J gave up 7 bases and V 4 bases, and 14 bases lay outside the gene matches. The chain employs TRBV30 and TRBJ2-1, with 9 bases lining up with TRBD1. The specimen sequenced was CD4+ T cells from blood buffy coats. The TCR sequence derives from a human donor in good health. CDR3 loop: CAWTPPTGQGFNEQFF. CDR3 bases: TGTGCCTGGACACCTCCGACGGGACAGGGCTTTAATGAGCAGTTCTTC.